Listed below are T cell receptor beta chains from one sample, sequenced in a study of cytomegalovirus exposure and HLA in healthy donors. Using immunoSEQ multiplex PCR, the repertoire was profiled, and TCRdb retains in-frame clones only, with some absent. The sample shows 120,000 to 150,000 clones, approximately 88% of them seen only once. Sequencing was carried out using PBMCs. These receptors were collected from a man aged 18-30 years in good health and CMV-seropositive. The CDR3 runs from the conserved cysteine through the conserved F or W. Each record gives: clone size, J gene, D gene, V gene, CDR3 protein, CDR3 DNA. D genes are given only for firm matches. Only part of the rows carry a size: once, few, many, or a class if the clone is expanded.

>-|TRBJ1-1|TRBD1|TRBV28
CASSPLGQVFLNTEAFF
TGTGCCAGCAGTCCCCTAGGACAGGTGTTCTTGAACACTGAAGCTTTCTTT
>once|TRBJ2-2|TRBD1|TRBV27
CASSKTGTGTGTGELFF
TGTGCCAGCAGTAAAACCGGGACAGGGACCGGAACCGGGGAGCTGTTTTTT
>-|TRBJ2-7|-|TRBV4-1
CASSQDQSGDEQYF
TGCGCCAGCAGCCAAGATCAGTCGGGGGACGAGCAGTACTTC
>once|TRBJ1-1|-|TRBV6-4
CASRAIPGDTEAFF
TGTGCCAGCAGAGCGATCCCCGGGGACACTGAAGCTTTCTTT
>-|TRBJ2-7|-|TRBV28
CASSSQSRGSYEQYF
TGTGCCAGCAGTTCCCAAAGTCGGGGCTCCTACGAGCAGTACTTC
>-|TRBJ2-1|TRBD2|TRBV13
CASSSRLAGGPFNEQFF
TGTGCCAGCAGCTCACGACTGGCGGGGGGGCCTTTCAATGAGCAGTTCTTC
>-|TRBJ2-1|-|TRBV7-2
CASSSPGSGEQFF
TGTGCCAGCAGCTCCCCAGGGTCTGGTGAGCAGTTCTTC
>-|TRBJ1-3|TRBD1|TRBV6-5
CASSHYRGHGNTIYF
TGTGCCAGCAGCCATTACAGGGGGCATGGAAACACCATATATTTT
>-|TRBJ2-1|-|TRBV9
CASSNADSVRKQFF
TGTGCCAGCAGCAACGCGGATAGCGTGAGGAAGCAGTTCTTC
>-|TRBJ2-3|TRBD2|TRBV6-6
CASSYSSAGVTQYF
TGTGCCAGCAGTTACTCCTCCGCGGGGGTTACGCAGTATTTT
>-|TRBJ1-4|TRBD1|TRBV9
CASSPQTGGLATNEKLFF
TGTGCCAGCAGCCCACAGACAGGGGGCCTTGCAACTAATGAAAAACTGTTTTTT
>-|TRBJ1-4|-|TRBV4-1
CASTQARVGREKLFF
TGCGCCAGCACTCAAGCCAGGGTCGGAAGAGAAAAACTGTTTTTT
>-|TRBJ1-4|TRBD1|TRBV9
CASSVDGTGGEKLFF
TGTGCCAGCAGCGTAGATGGGACAGGGGGAGAAAAACTGTTTTTT
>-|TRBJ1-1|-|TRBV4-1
CASSQGSHLNTEAFF
TGCGCCAGCAGCCAAGGGAGTCACTTGAACACTGAAGCTTTCTTT
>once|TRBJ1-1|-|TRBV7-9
CASSLTGGTVTEAFF
TGTGCCAGCAGCTTAACGGGAGGGACGGTTACTGAAGCTTTCTTT
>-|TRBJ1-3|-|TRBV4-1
CASSQDLQTGNTIYF
TGCGCCAGCAGCCAAGATCTACAGACTGGAAACACCATATATTTT
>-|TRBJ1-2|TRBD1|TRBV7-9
CASSHLDRANYGYTF
TGTGCCAGCAGCCATCTAGACAGGGCCAACTATGGCTACACCTTC
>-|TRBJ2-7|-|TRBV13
CASSSPGYEQYF
TGTGCCAGCAGCTCCCCGGGGTACGAGCAGTACTTC
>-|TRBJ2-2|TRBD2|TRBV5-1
CASTSGLAATGELFF
TGCGCCAGCACTAGCGGGTTAGCGGCAACCGGGGAGCTGTTTTTT
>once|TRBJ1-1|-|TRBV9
CASSATLLEASSSDTEAFF
TGTGCCAGCAGCGCAACCCTTTTGGAGGCGTCTTCAAGCGACACTGAAGCTTTCTTT
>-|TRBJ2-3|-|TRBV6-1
CASRTRDTQYF
TGTGCCAGCAGGACTAGAGATACGCAGTATTTT
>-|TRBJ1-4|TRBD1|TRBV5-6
CASSFRTGTNEKLFF
TGTGCCAGCAGCTTCCGGACAGGAACTAATGAAAAACTGTTTTTT
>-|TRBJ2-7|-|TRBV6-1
CASRTDSYEQYF
TGTGCCAGCCGTACGGACAGCTACGAGCAGTACTTC
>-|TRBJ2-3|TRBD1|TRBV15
CATSRGTGDLGTTQYF
TGTGCCACCAGCAGAGGGACAGGGGACCTTGGTACTACGCAGTATTTT
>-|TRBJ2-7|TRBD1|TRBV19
CASSTGQGPYEQYF
TGTGCCAGTAGTACCGGACAGGGTCCCTACGAGCAGTACTTC
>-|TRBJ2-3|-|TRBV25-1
CASSDTLTSTDTQYF
TGTGCCAGCAGTGATACCTTGACTAGCACAGATACGCAGTATTTT
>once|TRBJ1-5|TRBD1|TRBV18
CASSQAGPGGAGSQPQHF
TGTGCCAGCTCACAAGCAGGGCCAGGGGGCGCCGGTAGTCAGCCCCAGCATTTT
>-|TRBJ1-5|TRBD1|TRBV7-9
CASSLGTDRYQPQHF
TGTGCCAGCAGCTTGGGGACGGACAGGTATCAGCCCCAGCATTTT
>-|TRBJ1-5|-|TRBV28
CASSRGGANRPQHF
TGTGCCAGCAGTAGAGGGGGGGCAAACCGGCCCCAGCATTTT
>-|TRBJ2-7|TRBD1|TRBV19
CASSSLETGRYEQYF
TGTGCCAGTAGCAGCCTGGAGACAGGGCGCTACGAGCAGTACTTC
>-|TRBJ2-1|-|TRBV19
CASKALDSNEQFF
TGTGCCAGTAAGGCTTTGGACAGCAATGAGCAGTTCTTC
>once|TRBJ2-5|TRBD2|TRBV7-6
CASSLSGGGEETQYF
TGTGCCAGCAGCTTGTCGGGCGGGGGGGAAGAGACCCAGTACTTC
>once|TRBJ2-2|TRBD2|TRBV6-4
CASSDSAYGRGTSGNTGELFF
TGTGCCAGCAGTGACAGTGCGTATGGCAGAGGGACTAGCGGAAACACCGGGGAGCTGTTTTTT
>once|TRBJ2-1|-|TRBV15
CATSRDSAGNNEQFF
TGTGCCACCAGCAGAGATTCGGCAGGGAATAATGAGCAGTTCTTC
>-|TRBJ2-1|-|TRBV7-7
CASSLQGGNNEQFF
TGTGCTAGCAGCTTACAGGGCGGAAACAATGAGCAGTTCTTC
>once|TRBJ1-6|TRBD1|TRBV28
CASSLKGAYSPLHF
TGTGCCAGCAGTTTAAAGGGGGCTTATTCACCCCTCCACTTT
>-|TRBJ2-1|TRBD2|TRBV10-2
CASSEVKRGNEQFF
TGCGCCAGCAGTGAGGTAAAGCGGGGCAATGAGCAGTTCTTC
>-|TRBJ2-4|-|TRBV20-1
CSAQANIQYF
TGCAGTGCTCAGGCTAACATTCAGTACTTC
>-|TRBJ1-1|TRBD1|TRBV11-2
CASSSRGRVTEAFF
TGTGCCAGCAGCTCCAGGGGGCGCGTCACTGAAGCTTTCTTT
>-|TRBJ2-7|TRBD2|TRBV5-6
CASSFSGDPYEQYF
TGTGCCAGCAGCTTCAGCGGGGATCCCTACGAGCAGTACTTC
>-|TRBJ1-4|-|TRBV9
CASSDTSHNEKLFF
TGTGCCAGCAGTGACACTAGCCATAATGAAAAACTGTTTTTT
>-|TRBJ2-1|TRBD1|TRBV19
CASSMIGTGAENEQFF
TGTGCCAGTAGTATGATTGGGACAGGGGCCGAGAATGAGCAGTTCTTC
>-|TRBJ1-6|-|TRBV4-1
CASSQESGGWPNSPLHF
TGCGCCAGCAGCCAAGAATCAGGAGGTTGGCCTAATTCACCCCTCCACTTT
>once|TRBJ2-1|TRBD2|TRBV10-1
CASSESAGDIYNEQFF
TGCGCCAGCAGTGAATCAGCGGGGGATATCTACAATGAGCAGTTCTTC
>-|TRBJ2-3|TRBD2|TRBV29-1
CSVEGVSGRFADTQYF
TGCAGCGTTGAGGGGGTTAGCGGGAGATTCGCAGATACGCAGTATTTT
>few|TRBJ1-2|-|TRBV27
CASGQDYGYTF
TGTGCCAGCGGGCAGGACTATGGCTACACCTTC
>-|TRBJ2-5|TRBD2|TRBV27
CASRTSGWETQYF
TGTGCCAGCAGGACTAGCGGATGGGAGACCCAGTACTTC
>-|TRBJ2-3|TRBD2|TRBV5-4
CASSEGLADTDTQYF
TGTGCCAGCAGTGAGGGACTAGCGGATACAGATACGCAGTATTTT
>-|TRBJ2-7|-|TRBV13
CASSAGIDYEQYF
TGTGCCAGCAGCGCGGGCATCGACTACGAGCAGTACTTC